This entry lists 14 T cell receptor beta chains sequenced from one sample in a study of blood T cell repertoires in COVID-19. Profiling relied on immunoSEQ multiplex PCR, and the TCRdb table lists in-frame clones only, not all of them. Among nearly 250,000 clones listed, 65% to 90% were seen once. Material: PBMCs or T cells enriched from blood (not recorded which). All receptors come from a woman aged 45 to 65 with acute COVID-19.

The V and J genes are TRBV5-4 and TRBJ1-2; D perhaps matches TRBD1 (6 bases). Per germline, CDR1 SGHNT and CDR2 YYREEE (reference sequence). This CDR3 has 14 amino acids. V shed 2 bases and J shed 4 bases, with 12 bases lying between them. Here the CDR3 reads CASSLQGEGYGYTF. The CDR3 nucleotides read TGTGCCAGCAGCTTACAGGGCGAGGGCTATGGCTACACCTTC.

CDR3 loop: CASRGTENEQFF. The CDR3 coding sequence is TGTGCCAGCAGAGGGACAGAAAATGAGCAGTTCTTC. This sequence joins TRBV12-3 or TRBV12-4 and TRBJ2-1; 7 nucleotides agree with TRBD1. The CDR3 is 12 residues long. V shed 6 bases, J shed 7 bases, and the junction held 3 bases outside the gene matches.

J is TRBJ2-3 and V is TRBV19; possible D gene TRBD1, 5 bases. Per germline, CDR1 LNHDA and CDR2 SQIVND (reference sequence). V gave up 5 bases and J gave up 6 bases, with 12 bases separating them. This CDR3 contains 13 residues. The CDR3 DNA is TGTGCCAGTAGTCTGGGGCTTCCCGATACGCAGTATTTT. Its protein product is CASSLGLPDTQYF.

CDR3 loop: CASSYLSRGNTEAFF. CDR3 in DNA: TGTGCCAGCAGTTACTTGAGCAGGGGGAACACTGAAGCTTTCTTT. The chain links TRBV6-2 or TRBV6-3 to TRBJ1-1, with D perhaps TRBD1 (6 bases). This CDR3 spans 15 amino acids. Between the trimmed V and J ends, which lost 1 base and 1 base, there was a span of 10 bases. From germline, CDR1 is MNHEY and CDR2 SVGEGT.

J is TRBJ2-7 and V is TRBV25-1, with D possibly being TRBD1 (6 bases). Germline V gives CDR1 MGHDK, CDR2 SYGVNS. Trimming took 5 bases from V and 0 from J, leaving 14 bases between them. There are 15 residues in the CDR3. CDR3: CASSPTTGYSYEQYF. CDR3 DNA sequence: TGTGCCAGCAGTCCTACCACAGGGTACTCCTACGAGCAGTACTTC.

The V and J genes are TRBV19 and TRBJ1-1; D not certain. Trimming shortened V by 4 bases and J by 3 bases, and 18 bases separated the two germline ends. The CDR3 sequence is 16 residues long. Germline V lookup: CDR1 LNHDA, CDR2 SQIVND (reference sequence). The CDR3 nucleotides read TGTGCCAGTAGTACCCTCTTCACCGGTGAGGACACTGAAGCTTTCTTT. Encoded protein: CASSTLFTGEDTEAFF.

Written as DNA, the CDR3 is TGTGCCAGCAGACCCGGGACAGGGGTAAATGGCTACACCTTC. As protein: CASRPGTGVNGYTF. The V and J genes are TRBV6-5 and TRBJ1-2; 10 bases line up with TRBD1. V gave up 6 bases and J gave up 6 bases; unmatched junction bases: 7. CDR1 is MNHEY and CDR2 is SVGAGI in the germline V gene. The CDR3 is 14 residues long.

The chain has TRBV27 and TRBJ1-3, with 8 positions matching TRBD1. V lost 6 bases and J lost 0; bases outside the gene matches: 13. Germline CDR1 is MNHEY and CDR2 is SMNVEV (reference sequence). This CDR3 has 18 amino acids. The CDR3 spells CASSITGTGVFSGNTIYF. DNA for the CDR3: TGTGCCAGCAGCATCACCGGGACAGGTGTCTTCTCTGGAAACACCATATATTTT.

This CDR3 reads CASSLDSGEGEKLFF. The CDR3 nucleotides read TGTGCCAGCAGCTTGGACTCAGGGGAAGGTGAAAAACTGTTTTTT. The chain is built from TRBV5-4 and TRBJ1-4; maybe TRBD1 (6 bases). The germline V and J ends were trimmed by 0 bases and 7 bases, with 13 bases remaining between them. Per germline, CDR1 SGHNT and CDR2 YYREEE (reference sequence). The CDR3 is 15 residues long. Full variable domain (missing parts from reference TRBV5-4 and TRBJ1-4): ETGVTQSPTHLIKTRGQQVTLRCSSQSGHNTVSWYQQALGQGPQFIFQYYREEENGRGNFPPRFSGLQFPNYSSELNVNALELDDSALYLCASSLDSGEGEKLFFGSGTQLSVL.

The gene calls are TRBV5-1 and TRBJ1-1; no reliable D call. This CDR3 has 15 residues. From germline, CDR1 is SGHRS and CDR2 YFSETQ. Trimming stripped 1 base from V and 2 bases from J, with 12 bases between. In DNA, the CDR3 is TGCGCCAGCAGCTTGAGTCCAGGCCCTAACACTGAAGCTTTCTTT. Amino acids: CASSLSPGPNTEAFF.

The chain links TRBV7-2 to TRBJ2-3, with 8 bases matching TRBD2. This CDR3 spans 15 amino acids. In germline, CDR1 is SGHTA, CDR2 FQGNSA. Trimming removed 3 bases from V and 3 bases from J; junction bases left unmatched: 5. CDR3 nucleotides: TGTGCCAGCAGCTTCATGGGACTAGTGACAGATACGCAGTATTTT. The encoded protein is CASSFMGLVTDTQYF.

The J gene is TRBJ2-3, the V gene TRBV5-5; 7 positions match TRBD2. Looked up from germline, CDR1 is SGHKS and CDR2 is YYEKEE (reference sequence). This CDR3 is 18 amino acids long. V lost 3 bases to trimming and J lost 1 base; unmatched junction nucleotides: 14. The CDR3 DNA follows: TGTGCCAGCAGCTGGCGTTCTAGCGGCGGTAGTGGCACAGATACGCAGTATTTT. Its protein product is CASSWRSSGGSGTDTQYF.

The rearrangement joins TRBV7-2 to TRBJ2-5, with TRBD2 matching over 11 bases. Germline assignment: CDR1 SGHTA and CDR2 FQGNSA. The CDR3 has 18 residues. The trim removed 1 base at V and 5 bases at J, leaving 12 bases unmatched. CDR3 sequence: CASSLVRGSGGGPETQYF. CDR3 nucleotides: TGTGCCAGCAGCTTAGTTCGGGGTAGCGGGGGGGGACCGGAGACCCAGTACTTC.

The gene calls are TRBV15 and TRBJ1-3, with D tentatively TRBD1 (5 bases). Germline-derived CDR1 and CDR2 are LNHNV and YYDKDF (reference sequence). V was pared by 4 bases and J by 0 bases, with 16 bases between. CDR3 size: 17 residues. CDR3 coding DNA: TGTGCCACCAGCAACAGAATCGGGACTAACTCTGGAAACACCATATATTTT. Residues: CATSNRIGTNSGNTIYF.